This T cell receptor (beta chain) was identified during a study of T cell responses to AZD1222 COVID-19 vaccine. Findings and limits, study-wide: Samples come after the peak T cell response, not at day 14. Just a handful of AZD1222 recipients tested seropositive at baseline. Most donors were white British, females outnumbered males, and clonal diversity was possibly underestimated. An increase in Spike-specific TCR breadth and depth was observed after two AZD1222 doses.

Sequenced by immunoSEQ multiplex PCR; TCRdb stores in-frame clones only, minus some. The sample shows about 120,000 clones, 88% of them seen only once. Notes on this clone: Antigen unknown.

The material sequenced was peripheral blood, taken on day 0 of AZD1222 vaccination. The TCR originated in an adult in good health.

CDR3 region: CASKGEKLFF. The CDR3 DNA follows: TGCGCCAGCAAAGGCGAAAAACTGTTTTTT. This chain links TRBV10-2 with TRBJ1-4, with D uncertain. Germline lookup yields CDR1 WSHSY and CDR2 SAAADI. The V end was cut by 7 bases, the J end by 8 bases, with 5 bases between. The CDR3 totals 10 residues.